A selection of T cell receptor beta chains follows, all from one sample in a study of blood T cell repertoires in COVID-19. Clones were read by immunoSEQ multiplex PCR, and TCRdb kept only the in-frame ones, dropping some. Here the sample spans approximately 210,000 clones, about 85% being singletons. Sequenced: PBMCs or T cells enriched from blood (not recorded which). These receptors all come from a woman younger than 45 who had recovered from COVID-19. Both conserved end residues are part of each CDR3. A D gene is named only where the DNA matches it firmly. Clone size is not always given. Where it is, it says once, few, many or a class for expanded clones.

D gene	clone size	J gene	V gene	CDR3 protein	CDR3 DNA
-	-	TRBJ1-1	TRBV7-3	CASSVSGKAEAFF	TGTGCCAGCAGCGTATCAGGGAAAGCTGAAGCTTTCTTT
TRBD1	-	TRBJ1-1	TRBV11-2	CASSLRTGGYTEAFF	TGTGCCAGCAGCTTAAGGACAGGAGGTTACACTGAAGCTTTCTTT
TRBD1	-	TRBJ1-6	TRBV6-1	CASSDFTGGGVGSPLHF	TGTGCCAGCAGTGATTTCACAGGGGGCGGAGTTGGCTCACCCCTCCACTTT
TRBD2	-	TRBJ2-3	TRBV5-1	CASSLLRGVSTDTQYF	TGCGCCAGCAGCTTGTTGCGGGGGGTTAGCACAGATACGCAGTATTTT
-	once	TRBJ2-1	TRBV12-3/TRBV12-4	CASSFRRLEQFF	TGTGCCAGCAGTTTTCGGCGGCTTGAGCAGTTCTTC
TRBD2	few	TRBJ2-5	TRBV19	CASSVGLGGETQYF	TGTGCCAGTAGTGTTGGACTAGGCGGAGAGACCCAGTACTTC
TRBD1	-	TRBJ2-4	TRBV2	CASRDGTGDIQYF	TGTGCCAGCAGGGATGGGACAGGGGACATTCAGTACTTC
TRBD1	few	TRBJ2-5	TRBV3-1/TRBV3-2	CASSQRQGTYQETQYF	TGTGCCAGCAGCCAACGACAGGGGACTTACCAAGAGACCCAGTACTTC
-	-	TRBJ2-3	TRBV9	CASSLSGTDTQYF	TGTGCCAGCAGTCTTAGTGGCACAGATACGCAGTATTTT
TRBD1	once	TRBJ2-7	TRBV27	CASSFRDRVREQYF	TGTGCCAGCAGTTTCCGAGACAGGGTGCGCGAGCAGTACTTC
-	-	TRBJ1-2	TRBV7-9	CASSPLQGNTF	TGTGCCAGCAGCCCTCTCCAGGGAAACACCTTC
TRBD2	-	TRBJ2-5	TRBV2	CASSGLAGETQYF	TGTGCCAGCAGTGGACTAGCGGGGGAGACCCAGTACTTC
-	-	TRBJ1-2	TRBV9	CASSVVPEGRGLGVYGYTF	TGTGCCAGCAGCGTAGTCCCGGAAGGCAGGGGCTTAGGGGTCTATGGCTACACCTTC
TRBD2	-	TRBJ2-1	TRBV7-2	CASSLTTGLAEYNEQFF	TGTGCCAGCAGCTTAACGACTGGACTAGCGGAGTACAATGAGCAGTTCTTC
-	-	TRBJ1-5	TRBV2	CASTAFASSNQPQHF	TGTGCCAGCACCGCGTTCGCGAGCAGCAATCAGCCCCAGCATTTT
-	-	TRBJ2-1	TRBV4-3	CASSQRAQLSSYNEQFF	TGCGCCAGCAGCCAGAGGGCCCAGCTTAGCTCCTACAATGAGCAGTTCTTC
TRBD1	once	TRBJ1-3	TRBV19	CASSTGGSGNTIYF	TGTGCCAGTAGTACAGGGGGCTCTGGAAACACCATATATTTT
TRBD1	-	TRBJ1-6	TRBV15	CATSRGDSNSPLHF	TGTGCCACCAGCAGAGGGGACAGTAATTCACCCCTCCACTTT
TRBD2	-	TRBJ2-7	TRBV27	CASSPGTSGSREQYF	TGTGCCAGCAGTCCGGGGACTAGCGGGAGCCGCGAGCAGTACTTC
-	-	TRBJ1-2	TRBV2	CASSNTRYGYTF	TGTGCCAGCAGTAATACCAGATATGGCTACACCTTC
TRBD2	once	TRBJ2-7	TRBV7-9	CASSPTSGTYEQYF	TGTGCCAGCAGCCCGACTAGCGGGACCTACGAGCAGTACTTC
TRBD1	-	TRBJ2-7	TRBV3-1/TRBV3-2	CASSQAPGQWSYEQYF	TGTGCCAGCAGCCAAGCTCCGGGACAGTGGTCCTACGAGCAGTACTTC
TRBD1	-	TRBJ2-7	TRBV5-1	CASSSGQRDEQYF	TGCGCCAGCAGCTCGGGACAGAGGGACGAGCAGTACTTC
-	-	TRBJ1-2	TRBV28	CASSLVGVRRNYGYTF	TGTGCCAGCAGTTTGGTAGGCGTACGGAGGAACTATGGCTACACCTTC
TRBD1	-	TRBJ1-4	TRBV5-8	CASSVGTGQSNEKLFF	TGTGCCAGCAGCGTGGGGACAGGCCAGTCTAATGAAAAACTGTTTTTT
-	-	TRBJ2-3	TRBV10-1	CASSLTDTQYF	TGCGCCAGCAGCCTAACAGATACGCAGTATTTT
-	-	TRBJ1-1	TRBV9	CASSVAPRRYGQLNTEAFF	TGTGCCAGCAGCGTAGCCCCGAGGAGGTACGGACAGTTGAACACTGAAGCTTTCTTT
-	-	TRBJ1-2	TRBV5-5	CASSLDSGYTF	TGTGCCAGCAGCTTGGACAGTGGCTACACCTTC
-	-	TRBJ1-2	TRBV5-6	CASRLQGRDYGYTF	TGTGCCAGCAGACTACAGGGACGAGACTATGGCTACACCTTC
-	-	TRBJ2-1	TRBV6-5	CASSYGLFGSDEQFF	TGTGCCAGCAGTTACGGACTCTTCGGGAGCGATGAGCAGTTCTTC
TRBD1	-	TRBJ2-5	TRBV30	CAWSVRSGGFETQYF	TGTGCCTGGAGTGTACGGTCAGGGGGCTTCGAGACCCAGTACTTC
-	-	TRBJ1-3	TRBV7-2	CASSPTGFSGNTIYF	TGTGCCAGCAGCCCCACAGGCTTCTCTGGAAACACCATATATTTT
-	-	TRBJ1-2	TRBV5-4	CASSLLGPNYGYTF	TGTGCCAGCAGCCTATTGGGCCCTAACTATGGCTACACCTTC
-	-	TRBJ2-7	TRBV12-3/TRBV12-4	CASSGGSVDQYF	TGTGCCAGCAGTGGGGGCTCAGTTGATCAGTACTTC
TRBD1	-	TRBJ2-3	TRBV9	CASSARDRESDTQYF	TGTGCCAGCAGCGCCCGGGACAGGGAATCAGATACGCAGTATTTT
-	-	TRBJ1-2	TRBV19	CASSIFLTARYGYTF	TGTGCCAGTAGTATTTTTTTGACAGCTAGATATGGCTACACCTTC
TRBD1	-	TRBJ1-1	TRBV28	CASSSPQGARTEAFF	TGTGCCAGCAGTTCCCCGCAGGGGGCTCGTACTGAAGCTTTCTTT
-	-	TRBJ2-1	TRBV3-1/TRBV3-2	CASSQLLSLAGYNEQFF	TGTGCCAGCAGCCAACTTCTATCACTAGCCGGGTACAATGAGCAGTTCTTC
-	-	TRBJ2-2	TRBV9	CASSVEQGLGTGELFF	TGTGCCAGCAGCGTAGAACAGGGCTTGGGCACCGGGGAGCTGTTTTTT
TRBD1	-	TRBJ1-1	TRBV11-2	CASSSRRTGGTEAFF	TGTGCCAGCAGCTCAAGAAGAACAGGGGGCACTGAAGCTTTCTTT
TRBD1	-	TRBJ2-7	TRBV9	CASSTGGGEQYF	TGTGCCAGCAGTACAGGGGGCGGGGAGCAGTACTTC
TRBD2	-	TRBJ2-4	TRBV7-2	CASSQPDEAGVLNPTIQYF	TGTGCCAGCAGCCAGCCCGATGAAGCGGGGGTCCTCAACCCCACCATTCAGTACTTC
-	-	TRBJ1-1	TRBV30	CAWTGLSGTEAFF	TGTGCCTGGACGGGACTGTCGGGGACTGAAGCTTTCTTT
-	once	TRBJ1-3	TRBV19	CASSPHRDFLPGNTIYF	TGTGCCAGTAGTCCCCACAGGGATTTCCTCCCTGGAAACACCATATATTTT
TRBD1	-	TRBJ2-7	TRBV30	CAGNGQGGTYEQYF	TGTGCCGGTAACGGACAGGGGGGGACCTACGAGCAGTACTTC
-	once	TRBJ1-1	TRBV30	CAWKKGGGDTEAFF	TGTGCCTGGAAAAAGGGAGGGGGGGACACTGAAGCTTTCTTT
TRBD1	-	TRBJ2-2	TRBV7-2	CASRGGQGLYTGELFF	TGTGCCAGCAGGGGGGGACAGGGGCTTTACACCGGGGAGCTGTTTTTT
TRBD1	-	TRBJ1-1	TRBV13	CASSLQGARTEAFF	TGTGCCAGCAGCTTACAGGGGGCTCGCACTGAAGCTTTCTTT
-	-	TRBJ1-4	TRBV14	CASSPGLTFPTEKLFF	TGTGCCAGCAGTCCGGGACTTACCTTCCCCACTGAAAAACTGTTTTTT
-	-	TRBJ1-2	TRBV7-2	CASSLVGAGIYGYTF	TGTGCCAGCAGCTTAGTGGGCGCAGGCATCTATGGCTACACCTTC
TRBD1	few	TRBJ1-2	TRBV4-1	CASSQEGQGAYGGYTF	TGCGCCAGCAGCCAAGAAGGACAGGGGGCTTATGGTGGCTACACCTTC
-	-	TRBJ1-1	TRBV7-6	CASSLAWRGMNTEAFF	TGTGCCAGCAGCTTAGCGTGGCGGGGGATGAACACTGAAGCTTTCTTT
TRBD1	-	TRBJ1-5	TRBV19	CASSPLDRDATPQHF	TGTGCCAGTAGTCCCCTCGACAGGGATGCAACTCCCCAGCATTTT
-	-	TRBJ1-1	TRBV15	CATSRGVLNTEAFF	TGTGCCACCAGCAGAGGTGTCTTGAACACTGAAGCTTTCTTT
TRBD1	-	TRBJ1-6	TRBV7-2	CASSLTSGGNSPLHF	TGTGCCAGCAGCTTAACATCAGGGGGTAATTCACCCCTCCACTTT